This T cell receptor (beta chain) was identified in a study of blood T cell repertoires in COVID-19. The length of the CDR3 is 14 residues. Germline CDR1 reads LNHDA; CDR2 reads SQIVND (reference sequence). Trimming left V 5 bases short and J 3 bases short, with 13 bases between. Participant-reported clinical history was the basis for cohort assignment. In the original analysis: Estimates of nucleated cell counts were drawn from the amplification of reference gene primers. Assay: immunoSEQ multiplex PCR; the TCRdb copy retains only in-frame clones and omits some. V and J calls and clone size are given by that table; D and trimming were obtained from the DNA. The sample lists over 300,000 clones, about 89% seen once, with roughly 8.9% in the top ten.

The origin of this receptor is a woman aged 40 to 50 who had recovered from COVID-19. The rearrangement joins TRBV19 to TRBJ1-2, with a possible D match to TRBD1 (5 bases). Sequencing used PBMCs or T cells enriched from blood (not recorded which). The chain's CDR3 is CASSPDSLYYGYTF. CDR3 sequence (DNA): TGTGCCAGTAGTCCAGACAGCCTTTACTATGGCTACACCTTC.